This T cell receptor (beta chain) appears in the sequencing data of a study of T-cell reconstitution after alpha-beta-depleted transplantation in children. Study-wide results and limits: Newly made T cells mostly supplied T-cell counts and diversity one year after transplant. Recipient T cells and thymic progenitors that survived were the source of the high TCRbeta diversity seen at day 60 in some patients. Reports say that about two months after transplant, the alpha-beta T cells came out of several hundred graft clones that had expanded.

The germline V gene encodes CDR1 LGHNT and CDR2 FRNRAP. This CDR3 has 14 residues. The ends were cut back, 5 bases at V and 2 bases at J, with 12 bases in the middle. A few counts support this clonotype. The antigen is not known. During its preparation, the TCRbeta library received unique molecular identifiers. TCRdb called the PCR reads again in MiXCR, with one record for every CDR3 protein. This sample yields hundreds of thousands of distinct CDR3 sequences, of which just under 8.5% are seen a single time; roughly 6% belongs to the top ten. The sequenced sample was PBMCs, mostly from graft donor cells, obtained 180 days after TCRalphabeta/CD19-depleted stem cell transplant. This chain links TRBV12-5 with TRBJ2-5, with D perhaps TRBD1 (6 bases). The receptor comes from a male patient aged 10 to 17 who had a stem cell transplant for acute lymphoblastic leukemia, so the T cells may come from the graft donor. This CDR3 reads CASGTGQLQETQYF. DNA of the CDR3: TGTGCTAGTGGTACTGGACAGCTTCAAGAGACCCAGTACTTC.